This is a list of T cell receptor beta chains from one sample in a study of identical twins. TCRdb processed the 5' RACE reads anew with MiXCR; each CDR3 protein has one entry. This table holds approximately 700,000 distinct CDR3 sequences, around 5.7% found once. Sequenced: naive T cells sorted from blood. These receptors all stem from a man between 18 and 35 years old in good health. CDR3s include the opening cysteine and the closing phenylalanine or tryptophan. A D gene is named only where the DNA matches it firmly. Clone size is shown for a subset of rows, as once, few, many or a class of expanded clone.

many,-,TRBV12-3/TRBV12-4,TRBJ1-5,TGTGCCAGCAGCCCCACCCGCAGGGGCAATCAGCCCCAGCATTTT,CASSPTRRGNQPQHF
many,-,TRBV10-3,TRBJ1-5,TGTGCCATCAGCCCTTCGGATAGCAATCAGCCCCAGCATTTT,CAISPSDSNQPQHF
many,-,TRBV12-3/TRBV12-4,TRBJ2-4,TGTGCCAGCAGTACTGGGGTTAACATTCAGTACTTC,CASSTGVNIQYF
few,TRBD2,TRBV5-1,TRBJ2-2,TGCGCCAGCAGCTCGAGATCTAGCGGGAGCTTTGTCACCGGGGAGCTGTTTTTT,CASSSRSSGSFVTGELFF
many,-,TRBV5-1,TRBJ2-1,TGCGCCAGCAGCTTGGATGCGGGCCCAAATGAGCAGTTCTTC,CASSLDAGPNEQFF
many,-,TRBV20-1,TRBJ2-1,TGCAGTGCTAGAGAGGCGGGCACGTATTACAATGAGCAGTTCTTC,CSAREAGTYYNEQFF
many,-,TRBV12-3/TRBV12-4,TRBJ2-1,TGTGCCAGCAGGGTAGTAGCGGCTTCCTACAATGAGCAGTTCTTC,CASRVVAASYNEQFF
many,-,TRBV6-1,TRBJ2-3,TGTGCCAGCAGTGAAGCCTTTACGCGGCAGGTATCCACAGATACGCAGTATTTT,CASSEAFTRQVSTDTQYF
many,TRBD1,TRBV28,TRBJ1-5,TGTGCCAGCAGTTTACAGGGGGCTAAGCCCCAGCATTTT,CASSLQGAKPQHF
many,-,TRBV5-6,TRBJ2-7,TGTGCCAGCAGCTTGACCCAGGGGCGTCCCTACGAGCAGTACTTC,CASSLTQGRPYEQYF
-,TRBD1,TRBV20-1,TRBJ2-4,TGCAGTGCTAGAGATTGGGGACAGGTGTACAAAAACATTCAGTACTTC,CSARDWGQVYKNIQYF
many,-,TRBV5-5,TRBJ2-1,TGTGCCAGCAGCTTCATCGTCTACAATGAGCAGTTCTTC,CASSFIVYNEQFF
-,-,TRBV25-1,TRBJ2-5,TGTGCCAGCAGTGTATCGGCGGGGACGGGGACCCAGTACTTC,CASSVSAGTGTQYF
many,-,TRBV20-1,TRBJ2-7,TGCAGTGCTACGACAAGGCCAGCCTACGAGCAGTACTTC,CSATTRPAYEQYF
once,TRBD1,TRBV18,TRBJ1-5,TGTGCCAGCTCACCACAGGGGGCCTCTCACAAGAATCAGCCCCAGCATTTT,CASSPQGASHKNQPQHF
many,TRBD1,TRBV20-1,TRBJ2-2,TGCAGTGCATTGACAGGGGGAACCGGGGAGCTGTTTTTT,CSALTGGTGELFF
-,TRBD2,TRBV11-2,TRBJ2-1,TGTGCCAGCAGCTTAGTTTTGGCGGCTAGCGGGATGGAAAATGAGCAGTTCTTC,CASSLVLAASGMENEQFF
many,TRBD2,TRBV6-1,TRBJ2-1,TGTGCCAGCAGCTCGGTAGCGGGCTCTAATGAGCAGTTCTTC,CASSSVAGSNEQFF
few,TRBD1,TRBV7-8,TRBJ1-2,TGTGCCAGCAGCCCTCAATTGACAGGGGGCACTGGCTACACCTTC,CASSPQLTGGTGYTF
many,-,TRBV10-3,TRBJ1-2,TGTGCCACTGGGGGAGCGAACTATGGCTACACCTTC,CATGGANYGYTF
many,-,TRBV12-3/TRBV12-4,TRBJ2-6,TGTGCCAGCAGTTCCGCAGGAACAGGCTATCGCTCTGGGGCCAACGTCCTGACTTTC,CASSSAGTGYRSGANVLTF
-,-,TRBV24-1,TRBJ2-1,TGTGCCACCAGTGCTTCCGGGTACAATGAGCAGTTCTTC,CATSASGYNEQFF
many,-,TRBV5-1,TRBJ2-5,TGCGCCAGCAGCCGGGACGGAGCCCAAGAGACCCAGTACTTC,CASSRDGAQETQYF
-,-,TRBV6-1,TRBJ2-6,TGTGCCAGCAGTGCCACAGGCACTGGGGCCAACGTCCTGACTTTC,CASSATGTGANVLTF
many,TRBD2,TRBV7-2,TRBJ2-3,TGTGCCAGCAGCTTATCGGAAGGCGGGAGTTGGGCTGATACGCAGTATTTT,CASSLSEGGSWADTQYF
few,-,TRBV7-2,TRBJ2-7,TGTGCCAGCAGCATACTCACCTCCTACGAGCAGTACTTC,CASSILTSYEQYF
many,TRBD2,TRBV5-6,TRBJ2-1,TGTGCCAGCAGCCCGGGACTAGCAGAAGGGGATGAGCAGTTCTTC,CASSPGLAEGDEQFF
many,TRBD1,TRBV11-1,TRBJ1-2,TGTGCCAGCAGCAACTCCCCGTTGGGGACAGGGGGCCAATATGGCTACACCTTC,CASSNSPLGTGGQYGYTF
few,-,TRBV28,TRBJ2-7,TGTGCCACCCTCCCCAACCCCGGGCAAGGGACCTACGAGCAGTACTTC,CATLPNPGQGTYEQYF
-,TRBD1,TRBV6-2/TRBV6-3,TRBJ2-7,TGTGCCAGCAGACCCCGGGGACAGCCCTACGAGCAGTACTTC,CASRPRGQPYEQYF
many,-,TRBV5-6,TRBJ2-1,TGTGCCAGCAGCTCTATAGGGAGAGGGTCCTACAATGAGCAGTTCTTC,CASSSIGRGSYNEQFF
-,-,TRBV4-1,TRBJ1-5,TGCGCCAGCAGCCAAGTGTTGGGTAGCAATCAGCCCCAGCATTTT,CASSQVLGSNQPQHF
-,-,TRBV20-1,TRBJ2-1,TGCAGTGCTAGAGGGGAGGCTGAGCAGTTCTTC,CSARGEAEQFF
-,-,TRBV12-3/TRBV12-4,TRBJ2-1,TGTGCCAGCGTCCGGAGCTCCTACAATGAGCAGTTCTTC,CASVRSSYNEQFF
few,-,TRBV7-2,TRBJ2-1,TGTGCCAGCAGCTTAGGTATGGGGCGGAGATACAATGAGCAGTTCTTC,CASSLGMGRRYNEQFF
many,-,TRBV29-1,TRBJ1-2,TGCAGCGTAACCGGCCGGGCATCCTATGGCTACACCTTC,CSVTGRASYGYTF
-,TRBD2,TRBV19,TRBJ2-2,TGTGCCAGTAAGGTGTCGGGGGGAGTTGACACCGGGGAGCTGTTTTTT,CASKVSGGVDTGELFF
few,-,TRBV12-3/TRBV12-4,TRBJ1-3,TGTGCCCTCGGAAGGCGGCCGACCGCCCCCGGGGCTGGAAACACCATATATTTT,CALGRRPTAPGAGNTIYF
many,TRBD1,TRBV25-1,TRBJ2-3,TGTGCCAGCAGAATTCCGACAGGGTCTGGCACAGATACGCAGTATTTT,CASRIPTGSGTDTQYF
many,-,TRBV15,TRBJ1-2,TGTGCCACCAGCAACTACGAACAGGATTTAAATGGCTACACCTTC,CATSNYEQDLNGYTF